This T cell receptor beta chain is drawn from a study of a mutant IDH1 vaccine in newly diagnosed glioma. Time point here: week 35, safety follow-up. All doses held 300 ug of mutant IDH1 20-mer peptide, with topical imiquimod. From germline, CDR1 is SEHNR and CDR2 FQNEAQ (reference sequence). The CDR3 sequence is 18 residues long. Trimming took 5 bases from V and 1 from J; bases not matched to a gene: 14. For this clone: What it binds is unknown.

Some clones are missing from TCRdb's copy, which holds only in-frame ones; the method was immunoSEQ multiplex PCR. The sample contains about 32,000 clones, approximately 80% of which appear only once. V and J are TRBV7-9 and TRBJ1-1; 9 bases match TRBD1. The sample in question was PBMCs, obtained from a glioma patient whose treatment included an IDH1 peptide vaccine. This sequence originates from a man aged 30-40 years with glioma. The CDR3 DNA reads TGTGCCAGCAGCCTTGACAGGGGGGTCTTGGATTGGAACACTGAAGCTTTCTTT. Translating it yields CASSLDRGVLDWNTEAFF.